A single sample is the source of the 26 T cell receptor beta chains below, sequenced in a study of T cells expressing NK-cell markers. TCRdb re-called the 5' RACE reads; every CDR3 protein appears as one record, without DNA. The clone table shows 500,000 to 600,000 distinct CDR3 sequences, with the ten largest holding about 3.6%. The sample comprised blood T cells: a sorted CD56 or NKG2C T cell subset, CD4+ or CD8+ T cells, or bulk PBMC T cells (not recorded which). These receptors all come from a man aged 18 to 30 in good health.

The genes are TRBV28 and TRBJ2-3; TCRdb gives TRBD1 as the D gene, but with no DNA this cannot be confirmed. The CDR3 runs to 13 residues. Per germline, CDR1 MDHEN and CDR2 SYDVKM. This CDR3 is CASSPNGGLAQYF.

V gene TRBV7-8 combines with J gene TRBJ2-5; TCRdb's D gene call, TRBD2, goes unchecked for lack of DNA. Germline CDR1 and CDR2: SGHVS and FQNEAQ. The CDR3 consists of 15 residues. The chain's CDR3 is CASSLGGLAGETQYF. The whole variable domain, filled in from reference TRBV7-8 and TRBJ2-5, reads GAGVSQSPRYKVAKRGQDVALRCDPISGHVSLFWYQQALGQGPEFLTYFQNEAQLDKSGLPSDRFFAERPEGSVSTLKIQRTQQEDSAVYLCASSLGGLAGETQYFGPGTRLLVL.

This chain uses TRBV5-1 with TRBJ2-1; the D gene TCRdb calls, TRBD2, cannot be checked with no DNA. The CDR3 consists of 13 residues. The germline V gene has CDR1 SGHRS and CDR2 YFSETQ. Here the CDR3 reads CASCVTGGHEQFF. Supplemented by reference TRBV5-1 and TRBJ2-1, the full variable domain reads KAGVTQTPRYLIKTRGQQVTLSCSPISGHRSVSWYQQTPGQGLQFLFEYFSETQRNKGNFPGRFSGRQFSNSRSEMNVSTLELGDSALYLCASCVTGGHEQFFGPGTRLTVL.

V gene TRBV6-5 combines with J gene TRBJ2-3; there is no DNA to check the TCRdb D call of TRBD2. CDR1 and CDR2 (germline): MNHEY, SVGAGI. This CDR3 has 17 amino acids. CDR3 loop: CASSPTLRLTSTDTQYF.

The chain is built from TRBV7-9 and TRBJ2-1; TCRdb gives TRBD1 as the D gene, but with no DNA this cannot be confirmed. Germline values: CDR1 SEHNR, CDR2 FQNEAQ (reference sequence). The CDR3 extends over 17 amino acids. The CDR3 protein is CASIRAQGPSSYNEQFF.

V gene TRBV2 combines with J gene TRBJ1-2; TCRdb's D call, TRBD1, is unchecked because there is no DNA. Germline values: CDR1 SNHLY, CDR2 FYNNEI. CDR3 size: 13 residues. The CDR3 is CASSVAGGYGYTF.

The chain joins TRBV7-6 to TRBJ2-5; TCRdb names TRBD2, which stays unverified in the absence of DNA. CDR1 and CDR2 (germline): SGHVS, FNYEAQ. This CDR3 region has 13 residues. This chain's CDR3 is CASSTTTTGTQYF.

The CDR3 sequence is CATSDLRTADTNTQYF. V usage is TRBV24-1 and J usage is TRBJ2-3; TCRdb indicates TRBD1, and absent DNA this call remains unverified. Germline V gene data show CDR1 as KGHDR and CDR2 as SFDVKD. The CDR3 contains 16 residues.

This chain links TRBV7-2 with TRBJ2-1; TCRdb gives TRBD2 as the D gene, but with no DNA this cannot be confirmed. CDR1 and CDR2 (germline): SGHTA, FQGNSA. CDR3 size: 13 residues. CDR3 sequence reads: CASSTYTRGEQFF.

This chain joins TRBV20-1 and TRBJ2-7; the TCRdb D gene call, TRBD2, has no DNA to confirm it. Germline CDR1 is DFQATT and CDR2 is SNEGSKA (reference sequence). This CDR3 contains 18 residues. The CDR3: CSARDKKLAALRAYEQYF.

This chain connects TRBV10-3 to TRBJ2-7. The CDR3 sequence is 13 residues long. Looked up from germline, CDR1 is ENHRY and CDR2 is SYGVKD. CDR3 in amino acids: CATGAGDSYEQYF.

CDR3 amino acids: CASSSGQGAYQPQHF. This rearrangement joins TRBV6-1 to TRBJ1-5; TCRdb selects TRBD1, and the lack of DNA leaves this call unchecked. Germline CDR1 MNHNS, CDR2 SASEGT. The CDR3 is 15 amino acids.

CDR3 in amino acids: CASSLVMSSYNEQFF. The rearrangement uses TRBV5-1 and TRBJ2-1. Germline CDR1 is SGHRS and CDR2 is YFSETQ. CDR3 length: 15 amino acids.

The chain has TRBV7-8 and TRBJ2-1. This CDR3 comprises 15 residues. The germline V gene encodes CDR1 SGHVS and CDR2 FQNEAQ. The CDR3 loop is CASSRGRQTYNEQFF.

This chain links TRBV29-1 with TRBJ1-1. Germline-derived CDR1 and CDR2 are SQVTM and ANQGSEA. This CDR3 has 13 residues. This CDR3 is CSVERIQAPEAFF. Drawing the rest from reference TRBV29-1 and TRBJ1-1, the complete variable domain is SAVISQKPSRDICQRGTSLTIQCQVDSQVTMMFWYRQQPGQSLTLIATANQGSEATYESGFVIDKFPISRPNLTFSTLTVSNMSPEDSSIYLCSVERIQAPEAFFGQGTRLTVV.

The V and J genes are TRBV27 and TRBJ1-2. Germline lookup yields CDR1 MNHEY and CDR2 SMNVEV (reference sequence). The CDR3 totals 15 residues. CDR3 in amino acids: CASGPSARPNYGYTF.

The chain is built from TRBV7-3 and TRBJ2-5; no DNA is available, so the TRBD2 call from TCRdb remains unchecked. The CDR3 contains 13 residues. In germline, CDR1 is SGHTA, CDR2 FQGTGA. CDR3: CASSLRGSETQYF.

The chain carries TRBV20-1 and TRBJ1-5; TCRdb indicates TRBD1, and absent DNA this call remains unverified. Germline lookup yields CDR1 DFQATT and CDR2 SNEGSKA (reference sequence). The CDR3 runs 15 residues. The CDR3 reads CSARDAGVSNQPQHF.

This chain links TRBV6-1 with TRBJ1-1. The CDR3 sequence is 14 residues long. CDR1 and CDR2 from the germline V gene are MNHNS and SASEGT. This CDR3 reads CASSLPRSLPEAFF.

V and J are TRBV28 and TRBJ1-5; TCRdb's D gene call, TRBD1, goes unchecked for lack of DNA. Germline CDR1 reads MDHEN; CDR2 reads SYDVKM. The CDR3 is made up of 13 amino acids. The CDR3 sequence: CASSSRSGQPQHF.

The chain uses TRBV15 and TRBJ1-5. The CDR3 length is 12 residues. Germline V CDR1 and CDR2: LNHNV, YYDKDF (reference sequence). The CDR3: CATSQYNQPQHF.

The V and J genes are TRBV10-1 and TRBJ1-1. The CDR3 sequence is 13 residues long. From germline, CDR1 is WNHNN and CDR2 SYGVQD (reference sequence). The CDR3 is CASSYYGRTEAFF.

This chain connects TRBV7-9 to TRBJ2-1; the TCRdb D gene call, TRBD2, has no DNA to confirm it. Germline V gives CDR1 SEHNR, CDR2 FQNEAQ (reference sequence). This CDR3 contains 17 residues. The chain's CDR3 is CASSLRAGTSVYNEQFF.

The chain recombines TRBV12-3 or TRBV12-4 with TRBJ2-1. The CDR3 has 15 amino acids. CDR3 residues: CASRVSGVIYNEQFF.

The rearrangement joins TRBV4-2 to TRBJ2-1; absent DNA, TCRdb's TRBD2 call cannot be checked. The CDR3 sequence is 17 residues long. Germline CDR1 LGHNA, CDR2 YNFKEQ. CDR3: CASSQVLAGASYNEQFF.

V gene TRBV4-2 combines with J gene TRBJ2-6; TCRdb returns TRBD1, unconfirmable since there is no DNA. The CDR3 covers 17 residues. Germline CDR1 and CDR2: LGHNA and YNFKEQ. This CDR3 is CASSQVAGAGGANVLTF.